The 6 T cell receptor beta chains in this list originate from one sample, sequenced in a study of cytomegalovirus exposure and HLA in healthy donors. PCR was performed using 60 Vbeta and 13 Jbeta primers. Sequenced by immunoSEQ multiplex PCR; TCRdb stores in-frame clones only, minus some. The sample yields 84,000 or so clones, roughly 80% seen once. The specimen was PBMCs. The source is a boy under 18 in good health and CMV-seronegative.

V is TRBV6-4 and J is TRBJ2-2; 10 bases line up with TRBD2. V shed 4 bases, J shed 1 base, and the junction held 0 bases outside the gene matches. This CDR3 comprises 15 residues. CDR1 and CDR2 from the germline V gene are MRHNA and SNTAGT. In DNA form, the CDR3 reads TGTGCCAGCAGTGGGACTAGCGGGAACACCGGGGAGCTGTTTTTT. It is translated as CASSGTSGNTGELFF.

V usage is TRBV15 and J usage is TRBJ1-5; TRBD1 might be the D (5 bases). The V end was cut by 0 bases, the J end by 6 bases, with 15 bases between. This CDR3 spans 16 amino acids. Germline-derived CDR1 and CDR2 are LNHNV and YYDKDF (reference sequence). This CDR3 is CATSRDKPFGGQPQHF. CDR3 nucleotides: TGTGCCACCAGCAGAGATAAACCTTTCGGGGGTCAGCCCCAGCATTTT. Using reference TRBV15 and TRBJ1-5 for the parts outside the CDR3, the full variable domain is DAMVIQNPRYQVTQFGKPVTLSCSQTLNHNVMYWYQQKSSQAPKLLFHYYDKDFNNEADTPDNFQSRRPNTSFCFLDIRSPGLGDTAMYLCATSRDKPFGGQPQHFGDGTRLSIL.

The CDR3 protein is CATQQTGVRNTGELFF. CDR3 DNA: TGTGCCACCCAACAAACGGGAGTGCGAAACACCGGGGAGCTGTTTTTT. J is TRBJ2-2 and V is TRBV18, with D perhaps matching TRBD2 (6 bases). Deletions cut 10 bases from V and 2 bases from J, with 20 bases between. The V gene's germline CDR1 is KGHSH and CDR2 LQKENI. The CDR3 contains 16 residues.

V and J are TRBV19 and TRBJ1-1; D is uncertain. This CDR3 comprises 13 residues. Germline V gene sequence: CDR1 LNHDA, CDR2 SQIVND (reference sequence). V was pared by 6 bases and J by 6 bases, with 14 bases between. CDR3 sequence (DNA): TGTGCCAGTAGCATGGGCATCGGCGCTGAAGCTTTCTTT. Its translation: CASSMGIGAEAFF.

This rearrangement joins TRBV7-6 to TRBJ2-3; D is unresolved. V lost 1 base, J lost 0 bases, and 11 bases lay in between. Germline assignment: CDR1 SGHVS and CDR2 FNYEAQ. This CDR3 is built from 16 residues. In DNA form, the CDR3 reads TGTGCCAGCAGCTTAGTGTGGAGACCTAGCACAGATACGCAGTATTTT. As protein: CASSLVWRPSTDTQYF.

The J gene is TRBJ2-1, the V gene TRBV14, with D perhaps matching TRBD2 (6 bases). The CDR3 runs 16 residues. The V and J ends lost 1 base and 8 bases respectively, with 18 bases between them. Germline values: CDR1 SGHDN, CDR2 FVKESK. Here the CDR3 reads CASSQAGLPSRYEQFF. DNA of the CDR3: TGTGCCAGCAGCCAAGCGGGACTCCCTTCACGTTATGAGCAGTTCTTC.